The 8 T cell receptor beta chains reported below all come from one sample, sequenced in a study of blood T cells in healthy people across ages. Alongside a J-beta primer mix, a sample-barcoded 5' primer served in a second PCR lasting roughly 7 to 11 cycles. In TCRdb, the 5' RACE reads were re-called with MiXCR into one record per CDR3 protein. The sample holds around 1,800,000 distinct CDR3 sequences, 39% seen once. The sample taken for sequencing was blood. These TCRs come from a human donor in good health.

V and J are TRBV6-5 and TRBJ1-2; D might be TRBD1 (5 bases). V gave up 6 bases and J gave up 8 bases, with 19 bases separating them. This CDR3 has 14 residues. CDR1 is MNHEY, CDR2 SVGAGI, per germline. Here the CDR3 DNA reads TGTGCCAGCAGGCTTCACGACAGCTCCGGGGGCTACACCTTC. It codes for CASRLHDSSGGYTF.

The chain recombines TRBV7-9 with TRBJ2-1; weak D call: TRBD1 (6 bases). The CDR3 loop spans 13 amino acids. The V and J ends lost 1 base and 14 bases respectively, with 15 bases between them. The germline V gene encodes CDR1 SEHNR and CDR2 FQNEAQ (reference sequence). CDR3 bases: TGTGCCAGCAGCTTAGACGGCTGGACAGTCGAGTTCTTC. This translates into CASSLDGWTVEFF.

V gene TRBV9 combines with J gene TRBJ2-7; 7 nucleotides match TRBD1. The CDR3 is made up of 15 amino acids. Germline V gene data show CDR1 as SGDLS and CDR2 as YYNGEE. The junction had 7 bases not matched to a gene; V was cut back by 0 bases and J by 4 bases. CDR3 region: CASSVGQGGAYEQYF. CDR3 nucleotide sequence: TGTGCCAGCAGCGTAGGGCAAGGGGGCGCATACGAGCAGTACTTC.

The CDR3 DNA reads TGTGCCAGCTGGGAGAGGGAAAAAGGCTACAATGAGCAGTTCTTC. Amino acid sequence: CASWEREKGYNEQFF. V usage is TRBV11-2 and J usage is TRBJ2-1; tentative D call: TRBD2 (5 bases). The CDR3 length is 15 residues. V was clipped by 8 bases and J by 3 bases, with 17 bases between them. The germline V gene has CDR1 SGHAT and CDR2 FQNNGV.

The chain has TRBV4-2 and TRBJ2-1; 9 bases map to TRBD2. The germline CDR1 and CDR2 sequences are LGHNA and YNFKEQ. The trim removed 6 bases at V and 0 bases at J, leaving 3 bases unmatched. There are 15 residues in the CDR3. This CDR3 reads CASREAGGSYNEQFF. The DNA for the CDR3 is TGTGCCAGCAGGGAAGCGGGGGGCTCCTACAATGAGCAGTTCTTC.

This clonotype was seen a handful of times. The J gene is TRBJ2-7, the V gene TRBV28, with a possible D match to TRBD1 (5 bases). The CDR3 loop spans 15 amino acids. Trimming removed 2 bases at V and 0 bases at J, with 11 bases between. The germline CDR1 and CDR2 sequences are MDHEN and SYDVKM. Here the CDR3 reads CASSLTRVGSYEQYF. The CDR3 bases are TGTGCCAGCAGTTTAACCAGGGTGGGCTCCTACGAGCAGTACTTC.

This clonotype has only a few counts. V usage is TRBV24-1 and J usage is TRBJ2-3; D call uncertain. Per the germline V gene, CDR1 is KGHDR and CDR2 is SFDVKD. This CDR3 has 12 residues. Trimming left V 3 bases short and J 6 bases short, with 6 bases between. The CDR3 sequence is CATSDNGDTQYF. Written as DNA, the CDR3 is TGTGCCACCAGTGATAATGGGGATACGCAGTATTTT.

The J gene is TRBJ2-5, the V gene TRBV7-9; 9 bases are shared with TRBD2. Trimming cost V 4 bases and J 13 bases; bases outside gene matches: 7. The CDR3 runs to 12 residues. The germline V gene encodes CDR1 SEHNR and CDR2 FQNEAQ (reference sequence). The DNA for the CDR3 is TGTGCCAGCAGCTCTAGCGGGATAAACCTGTACTTC. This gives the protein CASSSSGINLYF.